These 31 T cell receptor beta chains originate from one sample sequenced in a study of identifying expanded T cells in peripheral blood. Assay: immunoSEQ multiplex PCR; the TCRdb copy retains only in-frame clones and omits some. The profile covers more than 90,000 clones, with approximately 90% appearing a single time and approximately 18% taken by the ten largest. Sequencing input: blood. These receptors all stem from a person aged 18 to 75 in good health.

A single count supports this clone. The chain uses TRBV7-2 and TRBJ2-7; D remains unclear. Trimming cost V 1 base and J 5 bases, with 3 bases left between them. Germline-derived CDR1 and CDR2 are SGHTA and FQGNSA. This CDR3 spans 11 amino acids. The DNA of the CDR3 is TGTGCCAGCAGCTTAGGGGACGAGCAGTACTTC. This gives the protein CASSLGDEQYF.

This chain links TRBV9 with TRBJ2-1, with D perhaps being TRBD1 or TRBD2 (7 bases each). This CDR3 spans 15 amino acids. Trimming left V 4 bases short and J 7 bases short, with 18 bases between. Germline V gives CDR1 SGDLS, CDR2 YYNGEE. This CDR3 reads CASSTRQGGRNEQFF. The CDR3 DNA reads as TGTGCCAGCAGCACCAGACAGGGCGGGAGAAATGAGCAGTTCTTC. The whole variable domain, remainder taken from reference TRBV9 and TRBJ2-1, is DSGVTQTPKHLITATGQRVTLRCSPRSGDLSVYWYQQSLDQGLQFLIQYYNGEERAKGNILERFSAQQFPDLHSELNLSSLELGDSALYFCASSTRQGGRNEQFFGPGTRLTVL.

V gene TRBV30 combines with J gene TRBJ1-3; a possible D gene is TRBD1 (5 bases). The V end lost 3 bases, the J end lost 0 bases, and 15 bases lay between the germline ends. The CDR3 is made up of 16 amino acids. Germline lookup yields CDR1 GTSNPN and CDR2 SVGIG (reference sequence). The chain's CDR3 is CAWSTSGTVSGNTIYF. CDR3 bases: TGTGCCTGGAGCACTTCAGGGACGGTCTCTGGAAACACCATATATTTT.

CDR3 bases: TGTGCCACCAGCAGAGAGGCAAAAAGACAGGGCGGCTCGTATGTCCCCGAGCAGTACTTC. Amino acid sequence: CATSREAKRQGGSYVPEQYF. The V call is TRBV15, the J call TRBJ2-7, with 7 bases fitting TRBD1. CDR3 length: 20 amino acids. Looked up from germline, CDR1 is LNHNV and CDR2 is YYDKDF (reference sequence). J was trimmed by 6 bases and V by 0 bases; bases with no gene match: 23.

The chain uses TRBV7-9 and TRBJ1-4; weak D call: TRBD1 (5 bases). Trimming pared 2 bases from V and 11 bases from J, leaving 12 bases between. The CDR3 runs 13 residues. Looked up from germline, CDR1 is SEHNR and CDR2 is FQNEAQ (reference sequence). In DNA, the CDR3 is TGTGCCAGCAGCTTAATGGGGGGATGGAAACTGTTTTTT. This codes for CASSLMGGWKLFF.

V is TRBV5-4 and J is TRBJ1-1, with 7 bases identical to TRBD1. The CDR3 has 14 residues. After removal of 4 bases from V and 1 base from J, the junction contained 4 bases not matched to a gene. CDR1 is SGHNT, CDR2 YYREEE, per germline (reference sequence). Here the CDR3 DNA reads TGTGCCAGCAGCCCCAGACAGGGGAACACTGAAGCTTTCTTT. Translation gives CASSPRQGNTEAFF. The entire variable domain, with the rest obtained from reference TRBV5-4 and TRBJ1-1, is as follows: ETGVTQSPTHLIKTRGQQVTLRCSSQSGHNTVSWYQQALGQGPQFIFQYYREEENGRGNFPPRFSGLQFPNYSSELNVNALELDDSALYLCASSPRQGNTEAFFGQGTRLTVV.

This sequence joins TRBV10-3 and TRBJ2-3; the D is unclear. The V end lost 6 bases, the J end lost 2 bases, and 12 bases lay between the germline ends. Germline lookup yields CDR1 ENHRY and CDR2 SYGVKD. The CDR3 runs to 14 residues. In DNA form, the CDR3 reads TGTGCCATCAGGAGGACCAAGAACACAGATACGCAGTATTTT. It specifies CAIRRTKNTDTQYF.

The chain employs TRBV30 and TRBJ2-5, with 8 bases fitting TRBD2. Per germline, CDR1 GTSNPN and CDR2 SVGIG (reference sequence). The CDR3 totals 16 residues. With 8 bases clipped from V and 1 base from J, the junction kept 15 bases outside the gene matches. The CDR3 DNA sequence: TGTGCCGGCAAGGGGCCCAGGGCGGGGGGCCAAGAGACCCAGTACTTC. Its protein is CAGKGPRAGGQETQYF.

The chain links TRBV6-1 to TRBJ2-3; 7 positions agree with TRBD2. Germline assignment: CDR1 MNHNS and CDR2 SASEGT. The CDR3 covers 14 residues. Germline trimming cut 9 bases from V and 3 bases from J; bases unmatched to any gene: 9. The chain's CDR3 is CASTGLWGTDTQYF. The CDR3 nucleotides read TGTGCCAGTACGGGACTATGGGGGACAGATACGCAGTATTTT.

This clone showed up just a few times. The CDR3 coding sequence is TGTGCCAGCAGTGGGACAGGTCTGCCCCTCCACTTT. This sequence encodes CASSGTGLPLHF. The chain is built from TRBV2 and TRBJ1-6; 7 nucleotides align to TRBD1. The CDR3 contains 12 residues. Germline V CDR1 and CDR2: SNHLY, FYNNEI. The junction had 4 bases not matched to a gene; V was cut back by 4 bases and J by 13 bases.

The chain carries TRBV7-9 and TRBJ2-7, with D maybe TRBD2 (7 bases). Germline CDR1 SEHNR, CDR2 FQNEAQ (reference sequence). Between the trimmed V and J ends, which lost 7 bases and 3 bases, there was a span of 19 bases. The CDR3 runs 15 residues. CDR3 DNA sequence: TGTGCCAGCATGGAGGGGGGGCTCTCTTTCTACGAGCAGTACTTC. Its protein is CASMEGGLSFYEQYF.

The chain carries TRBV9 and TRBJ1-6; D may be TRBD1 (6 bases). Trimming removed 4 bases at V and 5 bases at J, with 16 bases between. The CDR3 is made up of 16 amino acids. Germline V CDR1 and CDR2: SGDLS, YYNGEE. Here the CDR3 reads CASSLGQGKHNSPLHF. CDR3 coding DNA: TGTGCCAGCAGCTTAGGGCAGGGGAAGCATAATTCACCCCTCCACTTT.

The chain has TRBV5-6 and TRBJ2-5, with D maybe TRBD2 (5 bases). The CDR3 contains 12 residues. Germline CDR1 and CDR2: SGHDT and YYEEEE. V shed 2 bases and J shed 10 bases, with 12 bases lying between them. For the CDR3, the DNA is TGTGCCAGCAGCTTCGGGGTCGCGAACCAGTACTTC. Amino acids: CASSFGVANQYF.

CDR3 in DNA: TGTGCCAGCGGCGCTAACTATGGCTACACCTTC. This sequence encodes CASGANYGYTF. The genes are TRBV6-5 and TRBJ1-2; the D is unclear. Trimming removed 8 bases at V and 0 bases at J, with 4 bases between. Germline assignment: CDR1 MNHEY and CDR2 SVGAGI. This CDR3 comprises 11 residues.

The V and J genes are TRBV6-6 and TRBJ2-5; tentative D call: TRBD2 (6 bases). The V end lost 6 bases, the J end lost 5 bases, and 19 bases lay between the germline ends. This CDR3 is 15 amino acids long. The germline gives CDR1 MNHNY, CDR2 SVGAGI (reference sequence). The CDR3: CASSPTRIDAETQYF. The CDR3 DNA sequence: TGTGCCAGCAGCCCGACTAGAATCGATGCCGAGACCCAGTACTTC.

J is TRBJ2-7 and V is TRBV5-1; the D call may be TRBD1 or TRBD2 (6 bases each). Trimming took off 5 bases at V and 3 bases at J, with 24 bases between the two ends. Germline CDR1 and CDR2: SGHRS and YFSETQ. The CDR3 loop spans 17 amino acids. The CDR3 here is CASSRGTFHGGNYEQYF. CDR3 sequence (DNA): TGCGCCAGCAGTCGCGGGACATTCCATGGGGGAAACTACGAGCAGTACTTC.

The gene calls are TRBV5-4 and TRBJ1-2, with 7 positions matching TRBD1. This CDR3 is built from 13 residues. J gave up 8 bases and V 5 bases, and 9 bases lay outside the gene matches. CDR1 SGHNT and CDR2 YYREEE come from the germline V gene (reference sequence). CDR3 sequence: CASRRGQEDGYTF. The CDR3, as DNA: TGTGCCAGCAGACGTGGACAGGAGGACGGCTACACCTTC.

The chain links TRBV5-4 to TRBJ2-6; D is perhaps TRBD2 (6 bases). The V end lost 4 bases, the J end lost 4 bases, and 15 bases lay between the germline ends. Germline V CDR1 and CDR2: SGHNT, YYREEE (reference sequence). The CDR3 spans 16 residues. The DNA for the CDR3 is TGTGCCAGCAGCGGCGTCCGGGGGTCGGGGGCCAACGTCCTGACTTTC. Its translation is CASSGVRGSGANVLTF.

The chain has TRBV18 and TRBJ2-3, with 9 nucleotides matching TRBD1. Germline lookup yields CDR1 KGHSH and CDR2 LQKENI. The ends lost 3 bases at V and 4 bases at J; junction bases unmatched: 11. The CDR3 is 17 residues long. CDR3 region: CASSPKDRGWEADTQYF. CDR3 sequence (DNA): TGTGCCAGCTCACCTAAGGACAGGGGATGGGAGGCAGATACGCAGTATTTT.

The chain is built from TRBV2 and TRBJ2-3; 9 positions agree with TRBD1. The CDR3 has 14 amino acids. Germline V gives CDR1 SNHLY, CDR2 FYNNEI. J lost 4 bases, V lost 5 bases, and 4 bases had no gene match. CDR3 in amino acids: CASSLDRGADTQYF. The CDR3 bases are TGTGCCAGCAGTTTGGACAGGGGTGCAGATACGCAGTATTTT. Full variable domain (remainder filled in from reference TRBV2 and TRBJ2-3): EPEVTQTPSHQVTQMGQEVILRCVPISNHLYFYWYRQILGQKVEFLVSFYNNEISEKSEIFDDQFSVERPDGSNFTLKIRSTKLEDSAMYFCASSLDRGADTQYFGPGTRLTVL.

V usage is TRBV4-3 and J usage is TRBJ1-1, with D unclear. The CDR3 loop spans 13 amino acids. The V end lost 3 bases, the J end lost 5 bases, and 10 bases lay between the germline ends. Germline V gene data show CDR1 as LGHNA and CDR2 as YSLEER. The CDR3, as DNA: TGCGCCAGCAGCCAGCGATCGGGGACTGAAGCTTTCTTT. Translating gives CASSQRSGTEAFF.

V gene TRBV13 combines with J gene TRBJ1-2; D may be TRBD1 (6 bases). This CDR3 is built from 16 residues. CDR1 and CDR2 from the germline V gene are PRHDT and FYEKMQ (reference sequence). The V end was cut by 1 base, the J end by 4 bases, with 16 bases between. This chain's CDR3 is CASSLAFGGAGYGYTF. In DNA form, the CDR3 reads TGTGCCAGCAGCTTAGCTTTCGGGGGGGCAGGCTATGGCTACACCTTC.

The V call is TRBV30, the J call TRBJ1-4, with a weak D call TRBD1 (6 bases). This CDR3 spans 14 amino acids. Trimming took 0 bases from V and 4 from J, leaving 9 bases between them. Germline CDR1 and CDR2: GTSNPN and SVGIG (reference sequence). The CDR3 is CAWSVRTDNEKLFF. The CDR3 region has the DNA TGTGCCTGGAGTGTTCGGACAGATAATGAAAAACTGTTTTTT.

The chain couples TRBV7-6 to TRBJ2-1; D uncertain. CDR3 length equals 15 residues. Looked up from germline, CDR1 is SGHVS and CDR2 is FNYEAQ. Trimming pared 5 bases from V and 1 base from J, leaving 12 bases between. The CDR3 bases are TGTGCCAGCAGCAGAGACATAAGATCCTACAATGAGCAGTTCTTC. This codes for CASSRDIRSYNEQFF.

The CDR3 spells CAWRMGGRGRMVVPGNTIYF. For the CDR3, the DNA is TGTGCCTGGAGAATGGGGGGCAGGGGGCGAATGGTCGTCCCTGGAAACACCATATATTTT. The chain uses TRBV30 and TRBJ1-3, with 8 bases aligning to TRBD1. The CDR3 covers 20 residues. The germline gives CDR1 GTSNPN, CDR2 SVGIG (reference sequence). V was pared by 3 bases and J by 2 bases, with 21 bases of the junction left unmatched.

This chain connects TRBV29-1 to TRBJ1-5, with a possible D match to TRBD1 (5 bases). V was clipped by 4 bases and J by 4 bases, with 11 bases between them. Germline assignment: CDR1 SQVTM and CDR2 ANQGSEA. CDR3 length equals 13 residues. The CDR3 DNA follows: TGCAGCGTTGCAAGGGGCCCGAATCAGCCCCAGCATTTT. Translation gives CSVARGPNQPQHF. The entire variable domain, with the rest obtained from reference TRBV29-1 and TRBJ1-5, is as follows: SAVISQKPSRDICQRGTSLTIQCQVDSQVTMMFWYRQQPGQSLTLIATANQGSEATYESGFVIDKFPISRPNLTFSTLTVSNMSPEDSSIYLCSVARGPNQPQHFGDGTRLSIL.

V gene TRBV7-8 combines with J gene TRBJ1-4; D unresolved. CDR3 length equals 15 residues. V shed 5 bases and J shed 7 bases, with 17 bases lying between them. Germline V gives CDR1 SGHVS, CDR2 FQNEAQ. The CDR3 bases are TGTGCCAGCAGCCAAACGGGAATCCGGAGTGAAAAACTGTTTTTT. Residues: CASSQTGIRSEKLFF. The full variable domain, completed using reference TRBV7-8 and TRBJ1-4, is GAGVSQSPRYKVAKRGQDVALRCDPISGHVSLFWYQQALGQGPEFLTYFQNEAQLDKSGLPSDRFFAERPEGSVSTLKIQRTQQEDSAVYLCASSQTGIRSEKLFFGSGTQLSVL.

This clone was counted a few times. The rearrangement links TRBV19 to TRBJ1-3, with unresolved D. Germline CDR1 is LNHDA and CDR2 is SQIVND (reference sequence). The CDR3 runs 15 residues. V was trimmed by 1 base and J by 0 bases, leaving 7 bases between them. CDR3 sequence: CASSIATSSGNTIYF. The CDR3 region has the DNA TGTGCCAGTAGTATAGCCACGAGCTCTGGAAACACCATATATTTT.

The CDR3 bases are TGCGCCAGCAGTGCAGGGAACACTGAAGCTTTCTTT. Protein sequence: CASSAGNTEAFF. The V call is TRBV10-2, the J call TRBJ1-1, with unresolved D. Germline V CDR1 and CDR2: WSHSY, SAAADI. The germline V and J ends were trimmed by 4 bases and 1 base, with 4 bases remaining between them. This CDR3 spans 12 amino acids.

J is TRBJ2-5 and V is TRBV5-4; D unresolved. Germline assignment: CDR1 SGHNT and CDR2 YYREEE (reference sequence). CDR3 length: 13 residues. The V and J ends lost 1 base and 1 base respectively, with 5 bases between them. In nucleotides, the CDR3 is TGTGCCAGCAGCTTGCACAGCCAAGAGACCCAGTACTTC. This gives the protein CASSLHSQETQYF.

The CDR3 spells CASSVAGRVQETQYF. CDR3 nucleotides: TGTGCCAGCAGCGTAGCCGGGAGGGTCCAAGAGACCCAGTACTTC. The chain links TRBV9 to TRBJ2-5; 8 bases map to TRBD2. This CDR3 is 15 amino acids long. V lost 0 bases and J lost 1; bases outside the gene matches: 2. Germline assignment: CDR1 SGDLS and CDR2 YYNGEE.